This T cell receptor beta chain was identified in a study of regulatory T cells in long-lasting Graves disease. Findings of the study overall: Persistent Graves' patients had lower TCR diversity than newly diagnosed ones. Relative to new patients (approximately 1,000), persistent patients exhibited greater sharing of public clonotypes (approximately 3,000). It was peripheral blood alone, not thyroid tissue, that was studied.

Sample time point: persistent/refractory GD, antithyroid drugs over 5 years with positive TRAb. From PBMCs, RNA was extracted and then used to make the TCR library. In building TCR beta libraries, iRepertoire HTBI primers were used together with Arm-PCR of CDR3 regions. TCRdb re-called the multiplex PCR reads with MiXCR, one entry per CDR3 protein. The sample includes around 430,000 distinct CDR3 sequences, around a fifth of them seen just once. To note about this clonotype: Its target is not known.

The V end lost 3 bases, the J end lost 7 bases, and 12 bases lay between the germline ends. The germline V gene has CDR1 SGHTA and CDR2 FQGTGA. The CDR3 runs 14 residues. This clonotype was obtained from a female donor with Graves disease. The gene calls are TRBV7-3 and TRBJ2-2; a possible D gene is TRBD2 (7 bases). Sequenced material: peripheral blood mononuclear cells (PBMCs), taken when the disease was refractory, from a patient treated with antithyroid drugs. CDR3 region: CASSLGAGDGELFF. CDR3 DNA sequence: TGTGCCAGCAGCTTGGGGGCGGGGGACGGGGAGCTGTTTTTT.